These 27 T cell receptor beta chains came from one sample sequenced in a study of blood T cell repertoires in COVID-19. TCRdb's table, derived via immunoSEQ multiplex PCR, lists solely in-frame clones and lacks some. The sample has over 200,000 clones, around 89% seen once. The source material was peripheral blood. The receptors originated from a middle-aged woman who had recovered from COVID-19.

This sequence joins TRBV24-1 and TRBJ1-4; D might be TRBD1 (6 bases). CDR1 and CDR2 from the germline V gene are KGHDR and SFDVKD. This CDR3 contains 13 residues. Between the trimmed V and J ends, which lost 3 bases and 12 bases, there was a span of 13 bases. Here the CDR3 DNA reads TGTGCCACCAGTGATCCGCACAGGGATGAACTGTTTTTT. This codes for CATSDPHRDELFF.

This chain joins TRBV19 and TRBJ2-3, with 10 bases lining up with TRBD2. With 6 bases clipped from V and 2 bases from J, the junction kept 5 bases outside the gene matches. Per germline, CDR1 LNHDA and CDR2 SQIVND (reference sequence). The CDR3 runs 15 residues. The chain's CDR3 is CASRPSGRDTDTQYF. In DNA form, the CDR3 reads TGTGCCAGTAGGCCAAGCGGGAGGGACACAGATACGCAGTATTTT. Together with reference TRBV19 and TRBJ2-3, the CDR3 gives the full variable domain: DGGITQSPKYLFRKEGQNVTLSCEQNLNHDAMYWYRQDPGQGLRLIYYSQIVNDFQKGDIAEGYSVSREKKESFPLTVTSAQKNPTAFYLCASRPSGRDTDTQYFGPGTRLTVL.

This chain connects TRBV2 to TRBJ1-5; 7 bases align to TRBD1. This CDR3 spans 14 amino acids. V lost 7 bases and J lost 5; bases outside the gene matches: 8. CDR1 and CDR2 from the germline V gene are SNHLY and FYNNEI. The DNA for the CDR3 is TGTGCCAGCAACCGGGACAGAGAGTATCAGCCCCAGCATTTT. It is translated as CASNRDREYQPQHF.

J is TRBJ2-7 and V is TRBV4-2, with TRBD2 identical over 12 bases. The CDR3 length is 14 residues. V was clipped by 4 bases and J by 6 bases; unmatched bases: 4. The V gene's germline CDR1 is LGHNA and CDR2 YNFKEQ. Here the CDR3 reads CASSPGLAGPEQYF. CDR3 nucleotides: TGTGCCAGCAGCCCAGGACTAGCGGGACCCGAGCAGTACTTC.

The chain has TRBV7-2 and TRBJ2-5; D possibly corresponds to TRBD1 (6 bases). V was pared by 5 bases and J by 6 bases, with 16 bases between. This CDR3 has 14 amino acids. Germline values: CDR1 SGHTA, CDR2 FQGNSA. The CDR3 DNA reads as TGTGCCAGCAGCCCAAACCCGGACAGTCAGACCCAGTACTTC. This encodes CASSPNPDSQTQYF.

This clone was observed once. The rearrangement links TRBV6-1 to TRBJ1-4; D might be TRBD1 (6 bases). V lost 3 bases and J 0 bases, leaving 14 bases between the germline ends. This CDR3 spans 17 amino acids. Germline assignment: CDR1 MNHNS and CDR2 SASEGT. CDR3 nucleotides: TGTGCCAGCAGTGAGCCTTGGGGGGGCGCAACTAATGAAAAACTGTTTTTT. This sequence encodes CASSEPWGGATNEKLFF.

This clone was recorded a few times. CDR3 bases: TGTGCCAGCAAGTTCGCCAGGGCCGATGGCTACACCTTC. Its translation: CASKFARADGYTF. The chain employs TRBV12-3 or TRBV12-4 and TRBJ1-2; TRBD1 might be the D (5 bases). The CDR3 covers 13 residues. Trimming cost V 7 bases and J 6 bases, with 15 bases left between them.

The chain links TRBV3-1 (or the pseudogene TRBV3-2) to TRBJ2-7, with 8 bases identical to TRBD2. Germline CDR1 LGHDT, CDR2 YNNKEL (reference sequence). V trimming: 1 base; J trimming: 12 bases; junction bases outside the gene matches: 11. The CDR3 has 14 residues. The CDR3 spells CASSQVAPAGVLYF. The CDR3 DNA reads TGTGCCAGCAGCCAAGTCGCCCCAGCGGGAGTTCTGTACTTC.

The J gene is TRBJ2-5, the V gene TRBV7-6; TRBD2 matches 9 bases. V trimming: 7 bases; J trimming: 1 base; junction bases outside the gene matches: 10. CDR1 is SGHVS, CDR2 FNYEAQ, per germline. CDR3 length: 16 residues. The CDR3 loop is CASKGGASGTQETQYF. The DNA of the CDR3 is TGTGCCAGCAAAGGGGGGGCTAGCGGGACCCAAGAGACCCAGTACTTC.

The CDR3 here is CASSGRGAHNEQFF. CDR3 nucleotide sequence: TGTGCCAGTTCCGGCAGGGGTGCCCACAATGAGCAGTTCTTC. The J gene is TRBJ2-1, the V gene TRBV19; tentatively, D is TRBD1 (6 bases). The V and J ends lost 8 bases and 5 bases respectively, with 16 bases between them. Germline CDR1 LNHDA, CDR2 SQIVND (reference sequence). This CDR3 contains 14 residues.

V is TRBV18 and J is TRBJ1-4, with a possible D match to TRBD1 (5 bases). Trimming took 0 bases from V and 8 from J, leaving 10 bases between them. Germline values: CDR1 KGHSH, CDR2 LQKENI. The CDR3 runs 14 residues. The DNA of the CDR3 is TGTGCCAGCTCACCACCGGGCCCAGGGGAAAAACTGTTTTTT. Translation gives CASSPPGPGEKLFF.

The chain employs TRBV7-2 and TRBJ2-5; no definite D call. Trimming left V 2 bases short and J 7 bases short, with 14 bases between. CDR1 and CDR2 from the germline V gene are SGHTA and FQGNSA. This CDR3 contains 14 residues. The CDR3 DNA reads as TGTGCCAGCAGCTTACCCGACCCCGGCGGGACCCAGTACTTC. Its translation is CASSLPDPGGTQYF.

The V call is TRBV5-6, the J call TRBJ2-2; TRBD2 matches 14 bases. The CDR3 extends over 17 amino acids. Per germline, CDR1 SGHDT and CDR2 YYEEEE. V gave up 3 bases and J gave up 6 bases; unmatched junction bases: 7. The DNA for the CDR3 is TGTGCCAGCAGCTCGACTAGCGGGAGGGCCGGGGCCGGGGAGCTGTTTTTT. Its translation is CASSSTSGRAGAGELFF.

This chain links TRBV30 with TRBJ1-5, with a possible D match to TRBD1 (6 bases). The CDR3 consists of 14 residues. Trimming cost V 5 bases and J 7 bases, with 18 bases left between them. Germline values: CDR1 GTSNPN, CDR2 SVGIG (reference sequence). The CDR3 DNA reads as TGTGCCTGGTCCAGCCGACAGGTAAACCAGCCCCAGCATTTT. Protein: CAWSSRQVNQPQHF.

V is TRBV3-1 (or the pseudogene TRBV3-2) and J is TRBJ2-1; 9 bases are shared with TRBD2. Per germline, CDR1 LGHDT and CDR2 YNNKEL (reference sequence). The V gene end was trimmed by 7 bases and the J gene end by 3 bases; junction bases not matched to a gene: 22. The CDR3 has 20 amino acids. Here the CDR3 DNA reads TGTGCCAGCACCCCCGTTTGGGGGGCGGGAGGGCCAAGGGGCTACAATGAGCAGTTCTTC. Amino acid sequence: CASTPVWGAGGPRGYNEQFF.

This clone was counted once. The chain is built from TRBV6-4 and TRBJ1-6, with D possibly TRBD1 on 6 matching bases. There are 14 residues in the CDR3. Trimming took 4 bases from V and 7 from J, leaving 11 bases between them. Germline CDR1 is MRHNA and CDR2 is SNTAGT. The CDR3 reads CASSATGQNSPLHF. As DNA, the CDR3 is TGTGCCAGCAGTGCCACCGGACAGAATTCACCCCTCCACTTT.

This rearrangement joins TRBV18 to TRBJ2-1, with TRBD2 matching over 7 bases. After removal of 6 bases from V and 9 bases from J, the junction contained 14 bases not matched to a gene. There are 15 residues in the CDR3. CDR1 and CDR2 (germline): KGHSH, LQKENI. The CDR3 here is CASSPGVGPGGEQFF. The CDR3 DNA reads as TGTGCCAGCTCCCCCGGGGTTGGCCCGGGAGGTGAGCAGTTCTTC.

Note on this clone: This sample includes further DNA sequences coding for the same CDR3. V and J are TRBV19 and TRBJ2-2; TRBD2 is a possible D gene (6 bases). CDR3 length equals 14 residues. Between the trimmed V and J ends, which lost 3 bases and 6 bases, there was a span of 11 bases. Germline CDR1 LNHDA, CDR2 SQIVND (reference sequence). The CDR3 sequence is CASSIGGVAGELFF. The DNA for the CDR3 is TGTGCCAGTAGTATTGGAGGGGTCGCCGGGGAGCTGTTTTTT.

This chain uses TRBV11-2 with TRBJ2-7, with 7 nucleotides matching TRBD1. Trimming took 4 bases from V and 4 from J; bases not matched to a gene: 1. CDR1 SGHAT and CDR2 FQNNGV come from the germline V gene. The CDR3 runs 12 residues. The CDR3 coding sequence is TGTGCCAGCAGCTCAGGGGGTTACGAGCAGTACGTC. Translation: CASSSGGYEQYV.

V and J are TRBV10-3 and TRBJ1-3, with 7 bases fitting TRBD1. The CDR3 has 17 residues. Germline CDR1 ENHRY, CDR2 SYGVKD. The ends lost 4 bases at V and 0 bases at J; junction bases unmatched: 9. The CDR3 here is CAISGETGVSSGNTIYF. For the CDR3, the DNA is TGTGCCATCAGTGGGGAAACAGGGGTGAGCTCTGGAAACACCATATATTTT.

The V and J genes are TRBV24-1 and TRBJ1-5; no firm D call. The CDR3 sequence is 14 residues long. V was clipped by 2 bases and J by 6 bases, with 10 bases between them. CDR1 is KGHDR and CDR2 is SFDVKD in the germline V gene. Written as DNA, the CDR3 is TGTGCCACCAGTGATTGGTCGGGTCCTCAGCCCCAGCATTTT. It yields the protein CATSDWSGPQPQHF.

Here the CDR3 reads CASSRRVAGQTYEQYF. The CDR3 DNA reads as TGTGCCAGCAGCCGCCGGGTAGCGGGCCAAACCTACGAGCAGTACTTC. The chain employs TRBV7-8 and TRBJ2-7; the match to TRBD2 covers 7 bases. Germline-derived CDR1 and CDR2 are SGHVS and FQNEAQ. After removal of 5 bases from V and 2 bases from J, the junction contained 12 bases not matched to a gene. The CDR3 runs 16 residues.

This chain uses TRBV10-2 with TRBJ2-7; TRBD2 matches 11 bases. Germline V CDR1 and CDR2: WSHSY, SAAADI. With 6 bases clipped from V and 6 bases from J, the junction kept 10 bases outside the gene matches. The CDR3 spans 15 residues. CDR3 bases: TGCGCCAGCAGGGTAGCGGGAGGGCCCTCGGGCGAGCAGTACTTC. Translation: CASRVAGGPSGEQYF.

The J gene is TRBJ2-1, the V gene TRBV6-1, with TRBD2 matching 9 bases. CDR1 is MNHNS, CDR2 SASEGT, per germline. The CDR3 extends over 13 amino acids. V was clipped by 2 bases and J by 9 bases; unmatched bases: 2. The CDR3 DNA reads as TGTGCCAGCAGTGAATGGCGGGGGGGTGAGCAGTTCTTC. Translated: CASSEWRGGEQFF.

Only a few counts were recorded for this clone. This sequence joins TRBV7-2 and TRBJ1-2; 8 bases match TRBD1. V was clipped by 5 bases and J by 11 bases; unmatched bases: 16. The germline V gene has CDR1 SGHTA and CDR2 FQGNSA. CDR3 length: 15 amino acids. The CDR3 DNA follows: TGTGCCAGCAGCCCCCAGACAGGGGCTACCCTTGGGTACACCTTC. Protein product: CASSPQTGATLGYTF. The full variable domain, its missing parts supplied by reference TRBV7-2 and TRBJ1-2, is GAGVSQSPSNKVTEKGKDVELRCDPISGHTALYWYRQSLGQGLEFLIYFQGNSAPDKSGLPSDRFSAERTGGSVSTLTIQRTQQEDSAVYLCASSPQTGATLGYTFGSGTRLTVV.

CDR3 sequence (DNA): TGTGCCAGCAGCTTATGGGGGACTAGCGAGACCTACGAGCAGTACTTC. It specifies CASSLWGTSETYEQYF. The chain links TRBV11-2 to TRBJ2-7, with 10 positions matching TRBD2. The germline gives CDR1 SGHAT, CDR2 FQNNGV. J lost 2 bases, V lost 2 bases, and 6 bases had no gene match. This CDR3 contains 16 residues.

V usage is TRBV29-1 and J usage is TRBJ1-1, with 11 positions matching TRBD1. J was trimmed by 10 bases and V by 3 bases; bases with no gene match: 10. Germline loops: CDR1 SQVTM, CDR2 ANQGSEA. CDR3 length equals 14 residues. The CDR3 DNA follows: TGCAGCGTTGACCCCCCTGGACAGGGGGCCGGAGCTTTCTTT. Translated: CSVDPPGQGAGAFF.